Listed here are 26 T cell receptor beta chains from one sample, sequenced in a study of cytomegalovirus exposure and HLA in healthy donors (dated by TCRdb to between 2016 and 2019). Libraries were prepared through the immunoSEQ multiplex PCR assay. For the multiplex PCR, a mixture combining 60 forward primers for TCR Vbeta segments and 13 reverse primers for TCR Jbeta segments was used. Not all clones reach the TCRdb copy of this immuneACCESS table, which keeps in-frame sequences only. Checked studies attribute under half of the gap to unresolved V genes and leave the rest unexplained. The sample yields about 120,000 clones; around 70% were counted once. Approximately 3.9% of the sample is in the top ten clones. Sequenced: PBMCs. The origin of the receptors is a man aged 40-55 years in good health and CMV-seropositive.

This rearrangement joins TRBV6-5 to TRBJ2-1; tentative D call: TRBD1 (6 bases). The length of the CDR3 is 14 residues. With 6 bases removed from V and 7 bases from J, the gap between germline ends came to 16 bases. Germline lookup yields CDR1 MNHEY and CDR2 SVGAGI. CDR3 sequence: CASSRQVGSNEQFF. CDR3 bases: TGTGCCAGCAGCCGACAGGTCGGGTCAAATGAGCAGTTCTTC.

The V call is TRBV12-5, the J call TRBJ2-3; the D is unclear. The CDR3 contains 13 residues. The germline V gene has CDR1 LGHNT and CDR2 FRNRAP. Trimming took 3 bases from V and 2 from J, leaving 6 bases between them. The CDR3 DNA is TGTGCTAGTGGTTTATGGGCCACAGATACGCAGTATTTT. Protein sequence: CASGLWATDTQYF.

This sequence joins TRBV19 and TRBJ1-1; D is undetermined. The CDR3 spans 14 residues. CDR1 and CDR2 (germline): LNHDA, SQIVND (reference sequence). V was trimmed by 6 bases and J by 1 base, leaving 12 bases between them. The CDR3 DNA is TGTGCCAGTAGCCCCCCCCGCAGGAACACTGAAGCTTTCTTT. Its translation is CASSPPRRNTEAFF.

The CDR3, as DNA: TGTGCCAGCTCACAGGGGGCGGGCCGCGGACTTAGCCCCTACGAAAAACTGTTTTTT. This encodes CASSQGAGRGLSPYEKLFF. The V and J genes are TRBV18 and TRBJ1-4; 7 nucleotides line up with TRBD1. This CDR3 has 19 residues. J gave up 8 bases and V 4 bases, and 22 bases lay outside the gene matches. CDR1 KGHSH and CDR2 LQKENI come from the germline V gene.

V is TRBV5-8 and J is TRBJ2-1, with 9 bases aligning to TRBD2. The junction had 14 bases not matched to a gene; V was cut back by 1 base and J by 6 bases. Germline CDR1 reads SGHTS; CDR2 reads YDEGEE. The CDR3 has 18 residues. The CDR3, as DNA: TGTGCCAGCAGCTTGTACATGACGGCGGGAGGGCCGGGCAATGAGCAGTTCTTC. This codes for CASSLYMTAGGPGNEQFF.

This clone showed up just a few times. The chain employs TRBV5-1 and TRBJ2-1; 7 nucleotides line up with TRBD1. Trimming at V came to 0 bases and at J to 10 bases, leaving 4 bases not matched to a gene. The CDR3 totals 13 residues. In germline, CDR1 is SGHRS, CDR2 YFSETQ. The CDR3 reads CASSLGQGREQFF. CDR3 DNA sequence: TGCGCCAGCAGCTTGGGACAGGGTCGGGAGCAGTTCTTC. The full variable domain, rest sourced from reference TRBV5-1 and TRBJ2-1, is KAGVTQTPRYLIKTRGQQVTLSCSPISGHRSVSWYQQTPGQGLQFLFEYFSETQRNKGNFPGRFSGRQFSNSRSEMNVSTLELGDSALYLCASSLGQGREQFFGPGTRLTVL.

This chain joins TRBV14 and TRBJ1-2, with D unclear. Per the germline V gene, CDR1 is SGHDN and CDR2 is FVKESK. The CDR3 covers 12 residues. The germline V and J ends were trimmed by 0 bases and 9 bases, with 8 bases remaining between them. The CDR3 loop is CASSQEEVRYTF. The CDR3, as DNA: TGTGCCAGCAGCCAAGAAGAGGTCCGCTACACCTTC.

The V call is TRBV5-5, the J call TRBJ2-1, with TRBD1 matching 9 bases. CDR1 and CDR2 (germline): SGHKS, YYEKEE (reference sequence). This CDR3 spans 14 amino acids. J gave up 5 bases and V 4 bases, and 4 bases lay outside the gene matches. In nucleotides, the CDR3 is TGTGCCAGCAGCATCGGGACAGGGAACAATGAGCAGTTCTTC. Translation: CASSIGTGNNEQFF.

J is TRBJ2-7 and V is TRBV5-4; TRBD2 agrees at 7 bases. V dropped 5 bases and J dropped 6; count of bases not matched to a gene: 11. CDR3 length: 14 amino acids. Germline V lookup: CDR1 SGHNT, CDR2 YYREEE (reference sequence). Written as DNA, the CDR3 is TGTGCCAGCAGAGGACGGGAGGATCTCACCGAGCAGTACTTC. This gives the protein CASRGREDLTEQYF. Full variable domain (outside the CDR3, taken from reference TRBV5-4 and TRBJ2-7): ETGVTQSPTHLIKTRGQQVTLRCSSQSGHNTVSWYQQALGQGPQFIFQYYREEENGRGNFPPRFSGLQFPNYSSELNVNALELDDSALYLCASRGREDLTEQYFGPGTRLTVT.

The chain is built from TRBV20-1 and TRBJ2-7; D is perhaps TRBD1 (6 bases). This CDR3 is 11 amino acids long. Germline V gives CDR1 DFQATT, CDR2 SNEGSKA (reference sequence). With 5 bases removed from V and 6 bases from J, the gap between germline ends came to 11 bases. The DNA of the CDR3 is TGCAGTGCTCCACGGACAGCCGAGCAGTACTTC. Residues: CSAPRTAEQYF.

The chain couples TRBV10-1 to TRBJ2-7, with 11 nucleotides matching TRBD2. Trimming took 6 bases from V and 0 from J; bases not matched to a gene: 10. The CDR3 has 17 residues. Looked up from germline, CDR1 is WNHNN and CDR2 is SYGVQD (reference sequence). CDR3 residues: CASRPGLAVRSSYEQYF. In DNA, the CDR3 is TGCGCCAGCAGGCCGGGACTAGCGGTCCGTAGCTCCTACGAGCAGTACTTC.

This clone has just one count. The chain recombines TRBV7-3 with TRBJ2-2, with TRBD2 identical over 12 bases. Germline V lookup: CDR1 SGHTA, CDR2 FQGTGA. With V trimmed by 1 base and J by 7 bases, 4 bases remained unmatched. This CDR3 has 16 amino acids. CDR3 sequence reads: CASSLRLAGVSGELFF. CDR3 in DNA: TGTGCCAGCAGCTTAAGACTAGCGGGAGTCAGCGGGGAGCTGTTTTTT.

The genes are TRBV19 and TRBJ2-3, with D tentatively TRBD1 (7 bases). The CDR3 consists of 17 residues. Trimming left V 3 bases short and J 0 bases short, with 16 bases between. Germline V gene data show CDR1 as LNHDA and CDR2 as SQIVND (reference sequence). DNA of the CDR3: TGTGCCAGTAGTATGCCCGAGACAGGGACTAGCACAGATACGCAGTATTTT. Amino acids: CASSMPETGTSTDTQYF.

The chain combines TRBV7-8 with TRBJ2-3; the match to TRBD2 covers 8 bases. The trim removed 1 base at V and 5 bases at J, leaving 5 bases unmatched. The germline gives CDR1 SGHVS, CDR2 FQNEAQ. This CDR3 has 15 amino acids. CDR3 in DNA: TGTGCCAGCAGCTTAGGGTTCCGGGGGGGAGATACGCAGTATTTT. It translates to CASSLGFRGGDTQYF.

The chain joins TRBV7-2 to TRBJ1-5; D is unresolved. Germline values: CDR1 SGHTA, CDR2 FQGNSA. V lost 6 bases to trimming and J lost 1 base, with 10 bases between them. CDR3 length: 14 residues. The CDR3 spells CASSDGVSNQPQHF. For the CDR3, the DNA is TGTGCCAGCAGTGACGGGGTAAGCAATCAGCCCCAGCATTTT.

The chain couples TRBV14 to TRBJ2-1; tentative D call: TRBD2 (6 bases). CDR3 length: 14 residues. From germline, CDR1 is SGHDN and CDR2 FVKESK. Trimming stripped 1 base from V and 4 bases from J, with 8 bases between. DNA of the CDR3: TGTGCCAGCAGCCAAGCTAGCGTGTACAATGAGCAGTTCTTC. Translating it yields CASSQASVYNEQFF.

The chain carries TRBV15 and TRBJ2-1; the D gene is possibly TRBD1 (7 bases). Germline-derived CDR1 and CDR2 are LNHNV and YYDKDF (reference sequence). The length of the CDR3 is 16 residues. The V gene lost 1 base and the J gene lost 4 bases, with 14 bases spanning the gap. The CDR3 nucleotides read TGTGCCACCAGCAGAGGAGGGGGCCGGGGGTACAATGAGCAGTTCTTC. It codes for CATSRGGGRGYNEQFF.

V and J are TRBV14 and TRBJ2-3, with 9 bases lining up with TRBD2. V lost 4 bases to trimming and J lost 2 bases; unmatched junction nucleotides: 10. The CDR3 sequence is 17 residues long. The germline V gene encodes CDR1 SGHDN and CDR2 FVKESK. The CDR3 nucleotides read TGTGCCAGCAGCCGAGTGACTAGCGGAACTATCACAGATACGCAGTATTTT. As protein: CASSRVTSGTITDTQYF.

The chain combines TRBV5-1 with TRBJ1-4; 7 positions agree with TRBD1. There are 14 residues in the CDR3. After removal of 0 bases from V and 6 bases from J, the junction contained 2 bases not matched to a gene. CDR1 and CDR2 (germline): SGHRS, YFSETQ. The CDR3 nucleotides read TGCGCCAGCAGCTTGGACCAGGGGGATGAAAAACTGTTTTTT. Translated, it gives CASSLDQGDEKLFF. Using reference TRBV5-1 and TRBJ1-4 for the parts outside the CDR3, the full variable domain is KAGVTQTPRYLIKTRGQQVTLSCSPISGHRSVSWYQQTPGQGLQFLFEYFSETQRNKGNFPGRFSGRQFSNSRSEMNVSTLELGDSALYLCASSLDQGDEKLFFGSGTQLSVL.

This chain joins TRBV7-2 and TRBJ2-1; TRBD2 matches at 9 bases. Germline values: CDR1 SGHTA, CDR2 FQGNSA. The V and J ends lost 0 bases and 2 bases, in that order; junction bases with no gene match: 5. The CDR3 runs 17 residues. CDR3 amino acids: CASSLASGRGTYNEQFF. The CDR3 DNA reads as TGTGCCAGCAGCTTAGCTAGCGGGAGAGGGACCTACAATGAGCAGTTCTTC.

As concerns this clone: This sample includes further DNA sequences coding for the same CDR3. The gene calls are TRBV5-6 and TRBJ2-2; 7 bases align to TRBD2. After removal of 5 bases from V and 4 bases from J, the junction contained 5 bases not matched to a gene. CDR3 length: 14 amino acids. Germline V gene lookup returns CDR1 SGHDT and CDR2 YYEEEE. This chain's CDR3 is CASRTGEGTGELFF. DNA of the CDR3: TGTGCCAGCAGAACGGGGGAGGGCACCGGGGAGCTGTTTTTT. The entire variable domain, with the rest obtained from reference TRBV5-6 and TRBJ2-2, is as follows: DAGVTQSPTHLIKTRGQQVTLRCSPKSGHDTVSWYQQALGQGPQFIFQYYEEEERQRGNFPDRFSGHQFPNYSSELNVNALLLGDSALYLCASRTGEGTGELFFGEGSRLTVL.

V is TRBV5-1 and J is TRBJ2-1; 12 bases align to TRBD2. Germline-derived CDR1 and CDR2 are SGHRS and YFSETQ. J lost 3 bases, V lost 0 bases, and 4 bases had no gene match. This CDR3 spans 17 amino acids. The CDR3 protein is CASSLVLAGGHYNEQFF. The CDR3 coding sequence is TGCGCCAGCAGCTTGGTACTAGCGGGGGGTCACTACAATGAGCAGTTCTTC.

The genes are TRBV5-1 and TRBJ2-6; D is possibly TRBD1 (5 bases). The germline V and J ends were trimmed by 2 bases and 0 bases, with 12 bases remaining between them. Germline assignment: CDR1 SGHRS and CDR2 YFSETQ. The CDR3 consists of 17 residues. The CDR3 coding sequence is TGCGCCAGCAGCTTTTCGCAGGGATTCTCTGGGGCCAACGTCCTGACTTTC. Residues: CASSFSQGFSGANVLTF.

The V call is TRBV6-6, the J call TRBJ2-1; 7 bases line up with TRBD2. V lost 11 bases and J lost 8; bases outside the gene matches: 15. Germline CDR1 and CDR2: MNHNY and SVGAGI (reference sequence). CDR3 size: 14 residues. The CDR3 is CAGRGGSGRDEQFF. CDR3 DNA sequence: TGTGCCGGGAGGGGCGGGAGCGGCCGGGATGAGCAGTTCTTC.

This clone was detected a few times. The chain joins TRBV2 to TRBJ2-5; 12 nucleotides agree with TRBD2. V lost 2 bases to trimming and J lost 5 bases; unmatched junction nucleotides: 9. The V gene's germline CDR1 is SNHLY and CDR2 FYNNEI. This CDR3 has 17 residues. The CDR3 here is CASSEHPSGGAWETQYF. As DNA, the CDR3 is TGTGCCAGCAGTGAACATCCTAGCGGGGGGGCCTGGGAGACCCAGTACTTC.

This chain connects TRBV13 to TRBJ2-2; D is unresolved. The V gene lost 3 bases and the J gene lost 4 bases, with 9 bases spanning the gap. Germline assignment: CDR1 PRHDT and CDR2 FYEKMQ (reference sequence). This CDR3 has 14 amino acids. CDR3 loop: CASSFVQTTGELFF. The CDR3 DNA follows: TGTGCCAGCAGCTTTGTACAGACCACCGGGGAGCTGTTTTTT.